One and the same sample provided the 11 T cell receptor beta chains below, sequenced in a study of blood T cell repertoires in COVID-19. Clones were read by immunoSEQ multiplex PCR, and TCRdb kept only the in-frame ones, dropping some. The sample lists approximately 170,000 clones; about nine tenths were seen once. The material sequenced was peripheral blood. The source is a woman in her seventies with acute or convalescent COVID-19.

The chain links TRBV6-5 to TRBJ1-1; 7 positions agree with TRBD1. V lost 5 bases, J lost 0 bases, and 6 bases stayed unmatched. This CDR3 region has 15 residues. CDR1 MNHEY and CDR2 SVGAGI come from the germline V gene. The CDR3 nucleotides are TGTGCCAGCAGTACAGGGGCGTCAATGAACACTGAAGCTTTCTTT. Amino acid sequence: CASSTGASMNTEAFF.

This chain connects TRBV20-1 to TRBJ1-2; 8 nucleotides align to TRBD1. Germline CDR1 reads DFQATT; CDR2 reads SNEGSKA (reference sequence). This CDR3 spans 10 amino acids. J lost 12 bases, V lost 1 base, and 1 base had no gene match. CDR3 sequence (DNA): TGCAGTGCTAGAGCAGGGGGCCACACCTTC. It encodes CSARAGGHTF.

The rearrangement links TRBV6-5 to TRBJ2-2; 8 nucleotides match TRBD2. The CDR3 totals 15 residues. The V gene's germline CDR1 is MNHEY and CDR2 SVGAGI. V lost 8 bases to trimming and J lost 0 bases; unmatched junction nucleotides: 5. CDR3 protein: CASQGSGANTGELFF. The CDR3 DNA sequence: TGTGCCAGCCAGGGTAGCGGGGCGAACACCGGGGAGCTGTTTTTT.

This clone is a singleton in its sample. The chain has TRBV6-5 and TRBJ1-1; D is possibly TRBD1 (6 bases). Trimming removed 3 bases from V and 4 bases from J, with 15 bases in between. The CDR3 spans 15 residues. Germline assignment: CDR1 MNHEY and CDR2 SVGAGI. CDR3 in amino acids: CASSYDWDIGTEAFF. The CDR3 nucleotides are TGTGCCAGCAGTTATGACTGGGACATCGGCACTGAAGCTTTCTTT.

This rearrangement joins TRBV19 to TRBJ1-6; the D is unclear. Germline V CDR1 and CDR2: LNHDA, SQIVND (reference sequence). This CDR3 is built from 14 residues. V lost 5 bases to trimming and J lost 5 bases, with 10 bases between them. As DNA, the CDR3 is TGTGCCAGTAGTGTGACCGGGGATAATTCACCCCTCCACTTT. Translating gives CASSVTGDNSPLHF.

The chain employs TRBV5-8 and TRBJ1-5; maybe TRBD1 (6 bases). Germline CDR1 reads SGHTS; CDR2 reads YDEGEE. The length of the CDR3 is 15 residues. The V and J ends lost 4 bases and 5 bases respectively, with 16 bases between them. CDR3 nucleotide sequence: TGTGCCAGCAGCAGGAGGACAGCTGGCGATCAGCCCCAGCATTTT. Translated: CASSRRTAGDQPQHF.

The chain carries TRBV28 and TRBJ2-7, with D possibly TRBD2 on 6 matching bases. This CDR3 is 16 amino acids long. Germline-derived CDR1 and CDR2 are MDHEN and SYDVKM. V was shortened by 3 bases and J by 11 bases, with 26 bases between the two germline ends. The DNA for the CDR3 is TGTGCCAGCAGTTTTGGCTCGCGCCCAGCGGGCCCCTTGGAGTACTTC. Translating gives CASSFGSRPAGPLEYF.

CDR3 in amino acids: CASSLSLGGGANEKLFF. As DNA, the CDR3 is TGCGCCAGCAGCTTGTCATTGGGAGGGGGAGCTAATGAAAAACTGTTTTTT. The gene calls are TRBV5-1 and TRBJ1-4, with D perhaps matching TRBD1 (6 bases). Germline lookup yields CDR1 SGHRS and CDR2 YFSETQ. Trimming pared 1 base from V and 3 bases from J, leaving 16 bases between. CDR3 length equals 17 residues.

V usage is TRBV25-1 and J usage is TRBJ1-5; D ambiguous. V lost 3 bases and J 5 bases, leaving 14 bases between the germline ends. Germline-derived CDR1 and CDR2 are MGHDK and SYGVNS. The CDR3 extends over 15 amino acids. The CDR3 nucleotides are TGTGCCAGCAGTGAGCCCTTCACCAGTCATCAGCCCCAGCATTTT. This translates into CASSEPFTSHQPQHF.

This clone appeared once. The genes are TRBV4-2 and TRBJ1-3, with a possible D match to TRBD1 (6 bases). Trimming removed 0 bases at V and 0 bases at J, with 12 bases between. Germline V CDR1 and CDR2: LGHNA, YNFKEQ. The CDR3 covers 17 residues. CDR3 region: CASSQEAGAVSGNTIYF. Written as DNA, the CDR3 is TGTGCCAGCAGCCAAGAGGCAGGGGCTGTCTCTGGAAACACCATATATTTT.

The chain links TRBV6-5 to TRBJ2-2; 9 bases match TRBD2. The germline V gene encodes CDR1 MNHEY and CDR2 SVGAGI. The J segment lost 7 bases and the V segment lost 5 bases, leaving 5 bases of the junction unmatched. CDR3 length: 14 residues. In DNA, the CDR3 is TGTGCCAGCAGTCGACTAGCGGCTCTCGGGGAGCTGTTTTTT. It yields the protein CASSRLAALGELFF.